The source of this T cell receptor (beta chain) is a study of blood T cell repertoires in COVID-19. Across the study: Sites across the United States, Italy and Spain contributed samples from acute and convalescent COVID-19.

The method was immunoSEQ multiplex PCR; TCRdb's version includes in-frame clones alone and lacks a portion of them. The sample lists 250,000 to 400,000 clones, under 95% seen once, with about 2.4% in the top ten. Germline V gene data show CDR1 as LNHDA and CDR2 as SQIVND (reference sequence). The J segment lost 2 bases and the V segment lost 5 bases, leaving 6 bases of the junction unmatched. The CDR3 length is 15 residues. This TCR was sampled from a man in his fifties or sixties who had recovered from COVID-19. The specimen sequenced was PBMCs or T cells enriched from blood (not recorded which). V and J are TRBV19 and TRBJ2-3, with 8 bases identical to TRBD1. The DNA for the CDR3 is TGTGCCAGTAGTCCTGGGACAGGAACCACAGATACGCAGTATTTT. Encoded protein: CASSPGTGTTDTQYF.